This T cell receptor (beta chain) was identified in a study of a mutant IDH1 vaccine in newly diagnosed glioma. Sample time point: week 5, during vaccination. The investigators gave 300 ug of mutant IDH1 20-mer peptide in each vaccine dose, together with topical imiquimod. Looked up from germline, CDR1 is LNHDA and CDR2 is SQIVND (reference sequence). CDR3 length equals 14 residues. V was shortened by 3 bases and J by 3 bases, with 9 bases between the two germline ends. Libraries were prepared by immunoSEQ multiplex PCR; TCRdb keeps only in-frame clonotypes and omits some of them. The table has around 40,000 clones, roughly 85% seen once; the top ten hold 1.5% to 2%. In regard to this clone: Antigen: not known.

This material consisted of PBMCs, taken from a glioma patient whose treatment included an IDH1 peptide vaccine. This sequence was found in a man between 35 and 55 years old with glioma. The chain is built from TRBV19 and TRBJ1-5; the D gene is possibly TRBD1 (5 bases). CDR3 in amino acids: CASSMGDFNQPQHF. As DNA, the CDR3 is TGTGCCAGTAGTATGGGGGATTTCAATCAGCCCCAGCATTTT.